The sequence of this T cell receptor beta chain was determined in a study of CD8 T cells in Susac syndrome. RNA amounts of about 0.5 to 1 ug underwent reverse transcription with random hexamers. One entry per CDR3 protein, called by TCRdb with MiXCR from the immunoSEQ multiplex PCR reads. The sample holds around 100,000 distinct CDR3 sequences, 95% seen once. The CDR3 spans 17 residues. Trimming at V came to 3 bases and at J to 2 bases, leaving 13 bases not matched to a gene. Germline CDR1 is SQVTM and CDR2 is ANQGSEA. This clonotype turned up a few times. The chain carries TRBV29-1 and TRBJ2-7, with TRBD2 identical over 10 bases. The receptor was isolated from a human donor with Susac syndrome. Sequencing was done on a sample of CD8+ T cells from PBMCs. The CDR3 DNA reads as TGCAGCGTTGAGGGGATTTCATCTAGCGGGGGTACCTACGAGCAGTACTTC. Amino acids: CSVEGISSSGGTYEQYF.